This TCR beta chain was profiled in a study of PD-1 blockade in classical Hodgkin lymphoma (dated by TCRdb to 2018 to 2021). About the investigation overall: Nivolumab dosing was 3 mg/kg intravenously every 2 weeks, continuing until either disease progression or unacceptable toxicity. A peripheral blood immune signature of response to PD-1 blockade in classical Hodgkin lymphoma was defined using TCR beta sequencing and CyTOF. Beyond this particular receptor, the publication reports: Trial patients achieving complete response had baseline diversity similar to newly diagnosed patients, whereas partial responders and progressors had significantly lower diversity. The study was restricted to a single clinical trial cohort, and the causes of repertoire differences, possibly disease activity or prior therapy, were left undefined. Lower diversity was observed in patients in whom nivolumab was started less than 1 year after ASCT, and these patients were excluded from later analyses so that confounding by immune reconstitution would be avoided. Newly diagnosed patients were reported to have lower baseline TCR diversity than healthy donors, and relapsed/refractory patients were reported to have lower baseline TCR diversity still. By C4D1, a significant rise was seen in CD4+ TCR diversity but not in CD8+ TCR diversity (p=0.0027 vs p=0.16), and the rise was most apparent among complete responders (p=0.02).

Trimming leaves V shorter by 3 bases and J shorter by 6 bases, with the junction holding 10 bases beyond the gene matches. Per the germline V gene, MDHEN is the CDR1 and SYDVKM is the CDR2. From the cysteine up to the phenylalanine, the CDR3 has a length of 16 residues. Only the CDR3 DNA is retained, 48 bases long and in frame from the first base. The Qiagen DNeasy kit was used to extract genomic DNA both from unsorted PBMCs and from the negatively selected CD4+ and CD8+ fractions. TCR beta CDR3 regions were subjected to amplification by immunoSEQ multiplex PCR with primers that anneal to V and J segments. Amplification bias was minimized using a synthetic immune receptor repertoire, and residual bias was removed computationally after sequencing. From the authors' description of their analysis: Repertoire diversity was quantified as the Shannon entropy index using custom Python scripts. The unsorted, CD4+ and CD8+ repertoires were each analyzed separately, with the exception of combined analyses, where CD4+ and CD8+ sequences were merged in silico. Clonal expansion was defined as at least a 2-fold frequency increase after treatment relative to C1D1, with a pseudocount of 0.5 for undetected baseline clones. Singleton clones were defined as clones with 0 or 1 copy at C1D1, and non-singleton clones were defined as clones with 2 or more copies. Clones expanded in unsorted samples were annotated as CD4+, CD8+ or unknown by matching protein sequences in sorted samples from the same patient. Wilcoxon tests on paired samples were used to test changes in diversity from C1D1 to C4D1. Sourced from immuneACCESS, this table was stored by TCRdb with only in-frame sequences that have V and J called. A share of the clones is absent; for the studies checked, an unresolved V gene accounts for under half, and the remainder has no known explanation. That table is the source of V, J and clone size, and D and trimming were worked out from the DNA. The sample profile shows 20,000 to 25,000 clones; 77% of them were found once. The ten most abundant clones make up approximately 40% of the sample.

This clone was found once. No cognate antigen has been identified for it. Per-nucleotide qualities are absent, and no much larger clonotype sits a single base away. The time point label for this specimen denotes: cycle 2 day 1 (C2D1) of nivolumab. All trial patients had relapsed after autologous stem cell transplantation, with cohorts A, B and C differing in prior brentuximab vedotin exposure. The trial cohort included 55 to 65 patients with relapsed/refractory classical Hodgkin lymphoma, and each patient had a best overall response of complete response, partial response or progressive disease. In the multi-cohort phase II CheckMate 205 trial, trial patients received single-agent nivolumab. An independent review committee assessed best overall response by applying the 2007 International Working Group response criteria. PBMCs from the trial were collected at three points: immediately before nivolumab initiation (C1D1), and during therapy at cycle 2 day 1 and cycle 4 day 1. Peripheral blood was collected in 8 mL Vacutainer Cell Preparation Tubes, from which PBMCs were isolated by centrifugation and then cryopreserved.

The starting material was peripheral blood mononuclear cells (PBMCs), obtained before the second cycle of nivolumab. Recombination linked TRBV28 to TRBJ2-3, and 9 junctional nucleotides match TRBD1. This sequence originates from a human donor with classical Hodgkin lymphoma. The DNA reads as follows: TGTGCCAGCAGTTTCGAGGGACAGGGTCAGGGGGATACGCAGTATTTT. It is translated as CASSFEGQGQGDTQYF.